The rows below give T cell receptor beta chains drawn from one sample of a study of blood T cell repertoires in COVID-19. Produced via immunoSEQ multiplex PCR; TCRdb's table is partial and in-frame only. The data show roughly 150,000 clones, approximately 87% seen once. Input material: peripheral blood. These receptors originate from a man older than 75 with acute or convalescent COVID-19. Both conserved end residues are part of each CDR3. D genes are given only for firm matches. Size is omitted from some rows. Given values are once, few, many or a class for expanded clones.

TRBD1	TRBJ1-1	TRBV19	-	CASKRGPLLTQTETEAFF	TGTGCCAGTAAGAGGGGGCCCCTACTGACTCAAACAGAGACTGAAGCTTTCTTT
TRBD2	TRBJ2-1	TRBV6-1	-	CASSVSLAGGGFNEQFF	TGTGCCAGCAGTGTCTCACTAGCGGGAGGGGGGTTCAATGAGCAGTTCTTC
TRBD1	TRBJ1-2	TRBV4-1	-	CASSQDRGNYGYTF	TGCGCCAGCAGCCAGGACAGGGGTAACTATGGCTACACCTTC
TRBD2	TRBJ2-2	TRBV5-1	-	CASSLEGTRVTGELFF	TGCGCCAGCAGCTTGGAAGGGACTAGAGTCACCGGGGAGCTGTTTTTT
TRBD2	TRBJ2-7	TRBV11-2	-	CASITSGRGGRYEQYF	TGTGCCAGCATTACTAGCGGGAGGGGTGGCCGGTACGAGCAGTACTTC
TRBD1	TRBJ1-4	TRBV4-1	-	CASSQAGTGSNEKLFF	TGCGCCAGCAGCCAAGCCGGGACAGGATCTAATGAAAAACTGTTTTTT
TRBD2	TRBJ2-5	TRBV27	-	CASSLYGGTSGGVGETQYF	TGTGCCAGCAGTTTATACGGCGGGACTAGCGGGGGCGTGGGGGAGACCCAGTACTTC
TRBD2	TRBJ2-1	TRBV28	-	CASSSIPVAGPWHEQFF	TGTGCCAGCAGTTCAATTCCCGTAGCGGGGCCCTGGCATGAGCAGTTCTTC
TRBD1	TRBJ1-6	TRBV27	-	CASSLSDRVASPLHF	TGTGCCAGCAGTTTATCTGACAGGGTTGCTTCACCCCTCCACTTT
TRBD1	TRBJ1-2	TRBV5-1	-	CASSLDRGINYGYTF	TGCGCCAGCAGCCTAGACAGGGGGATTAACTATGGCTACACCTTC
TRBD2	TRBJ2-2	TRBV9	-	CASSVAPGGLNTGELFF	TGTGCCAGCAGCGTAGCGCCGGGAGGCCTGAACACCGGGGAGCTGTTTTTT
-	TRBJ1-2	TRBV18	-	CASSPLRTAPYGYTF	TGTGCCAGCTCACCACTCAGGACAGCTCCCTATGGCTACACCTTC
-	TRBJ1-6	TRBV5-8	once	CASSFGGLNSPLHF	TGTGCCAGCAGCTTCGGGGGGCTAAATTCACCCCTCCACTTT
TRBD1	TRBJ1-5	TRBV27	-	CATGPGQNSNQPQHF	TGTGCCACCGGGCCGGGACAGAACAGCAATCAGCCCCAGCATTTT
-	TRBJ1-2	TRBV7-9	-	CASSQAGGDYGYTF	TGTGCCAGCAGCCAGGCGGGTGGGGACTATGGCTACACCTTC
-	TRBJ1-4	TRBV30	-	CAWGVGGAEKLFF	TGTGCCTGGGGAGTAGGGGGAGCTGAAAAACTGTTTTTT
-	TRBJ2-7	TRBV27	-	CASSLASSREQYF	TGTGCCAGCAGTTTGGCTAGTTCTCGCGAGCAGTACTTC
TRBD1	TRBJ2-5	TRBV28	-	CASSFSGGVRETQYF	TGTGCCAGCAGTTTCTCAGGGGGCGTAAGGGAGACCCAGTACTTC
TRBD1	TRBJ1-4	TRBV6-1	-	CASSESRGRIEKLFF	TGTGCCAGCAGTGAAAGTAGGGGGCGAATTGAAAAACTGTTTTTT
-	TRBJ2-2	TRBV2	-	CASSGLNTGELFF	TGTGCCAGCAGTGGACTGAACACCGGGGAGCTGTTTTTT
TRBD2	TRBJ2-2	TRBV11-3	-	CASSFGGSDTGELFF	TGTGCCAGCAGCTTCGGGGGGAGCGACACCGGGGAGCTGTTTTTT
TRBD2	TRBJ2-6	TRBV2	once	CASSGSGANVLTF	TGTGCCAGTAGCGGGTCTGGGGCCAACGTCCTGACTTTC
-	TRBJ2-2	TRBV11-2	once	CASRGLGELFF	TGTGCCAGCAGGGGCCTCGGGGAGCTGTTTTTT